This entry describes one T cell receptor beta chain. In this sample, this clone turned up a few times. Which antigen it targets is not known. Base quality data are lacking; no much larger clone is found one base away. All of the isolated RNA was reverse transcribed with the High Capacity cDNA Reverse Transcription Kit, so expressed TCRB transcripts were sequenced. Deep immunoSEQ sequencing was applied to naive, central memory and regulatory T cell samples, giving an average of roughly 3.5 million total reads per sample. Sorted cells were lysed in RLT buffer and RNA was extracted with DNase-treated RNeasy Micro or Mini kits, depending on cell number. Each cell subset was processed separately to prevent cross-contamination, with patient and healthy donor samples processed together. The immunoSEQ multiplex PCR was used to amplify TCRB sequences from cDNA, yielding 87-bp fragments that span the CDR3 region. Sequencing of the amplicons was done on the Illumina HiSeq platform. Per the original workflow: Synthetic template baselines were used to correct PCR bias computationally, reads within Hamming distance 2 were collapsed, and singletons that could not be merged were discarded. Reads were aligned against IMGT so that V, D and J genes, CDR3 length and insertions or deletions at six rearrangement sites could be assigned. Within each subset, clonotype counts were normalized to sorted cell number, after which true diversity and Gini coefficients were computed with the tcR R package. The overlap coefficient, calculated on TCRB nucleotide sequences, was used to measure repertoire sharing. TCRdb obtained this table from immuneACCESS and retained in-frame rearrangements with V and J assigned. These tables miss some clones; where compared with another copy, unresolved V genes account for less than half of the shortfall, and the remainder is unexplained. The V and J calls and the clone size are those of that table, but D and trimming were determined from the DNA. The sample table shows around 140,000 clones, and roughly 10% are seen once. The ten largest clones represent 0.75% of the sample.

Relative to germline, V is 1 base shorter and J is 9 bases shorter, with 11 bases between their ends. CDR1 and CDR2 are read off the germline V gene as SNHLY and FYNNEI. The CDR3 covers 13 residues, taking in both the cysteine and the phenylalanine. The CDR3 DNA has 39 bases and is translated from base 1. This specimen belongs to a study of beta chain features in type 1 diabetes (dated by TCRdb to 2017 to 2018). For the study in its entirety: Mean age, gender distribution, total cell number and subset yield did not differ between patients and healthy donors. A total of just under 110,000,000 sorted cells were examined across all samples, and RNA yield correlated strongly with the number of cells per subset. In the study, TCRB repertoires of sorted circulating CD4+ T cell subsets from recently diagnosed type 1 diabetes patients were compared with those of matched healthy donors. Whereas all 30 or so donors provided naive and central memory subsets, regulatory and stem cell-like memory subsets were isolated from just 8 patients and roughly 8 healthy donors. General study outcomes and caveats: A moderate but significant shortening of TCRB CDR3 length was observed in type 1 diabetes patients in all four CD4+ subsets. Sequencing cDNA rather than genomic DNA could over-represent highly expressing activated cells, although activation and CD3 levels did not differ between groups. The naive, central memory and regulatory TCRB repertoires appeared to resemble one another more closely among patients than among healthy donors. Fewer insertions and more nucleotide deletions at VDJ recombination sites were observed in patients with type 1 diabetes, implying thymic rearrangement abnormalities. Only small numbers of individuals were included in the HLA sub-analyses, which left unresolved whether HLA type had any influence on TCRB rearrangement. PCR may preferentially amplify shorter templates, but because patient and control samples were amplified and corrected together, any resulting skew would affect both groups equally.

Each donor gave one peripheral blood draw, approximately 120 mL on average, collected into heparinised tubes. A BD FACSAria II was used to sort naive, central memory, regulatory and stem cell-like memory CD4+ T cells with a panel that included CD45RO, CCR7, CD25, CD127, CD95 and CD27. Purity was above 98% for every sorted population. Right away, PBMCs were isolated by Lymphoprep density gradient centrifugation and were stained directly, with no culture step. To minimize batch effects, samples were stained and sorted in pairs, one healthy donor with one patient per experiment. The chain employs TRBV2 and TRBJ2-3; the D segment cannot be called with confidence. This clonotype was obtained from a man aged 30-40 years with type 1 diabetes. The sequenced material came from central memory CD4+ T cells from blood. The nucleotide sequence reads TGTGCCAGCAGTGAAGACGGTACTTCGACGCAGTATTTT. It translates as CASSEDGTSTQYF.